This T cell receptor (beta chain) was obtained from a study of blood T cell repertoires in COVID-19. Study at large: The analysed material was cDNA or gDNA that came from T cells, B-cell-depleted T cells, or PBMCs.

How the authors handled the data: Estimated nucleated cell counts came from reference gene primer amplification. Produced via immunoSEQ multiplex PCR; TCRdb's table is partial and in-frame only. V, J and clone size derive from that table, while D and trimming were established from the DNA sequence. This sample has over 150,000 clones, with around 83% found just once. Germline V gene data show CDR1 as SGHRS and CDR2 as YFSETQ. Trimming took 5 bases from V and 0 from J, leaving 15 bases between them. The CDR3 length is 16 residues. Sequencing was done on a sample of peripheral blood. The receptor comes from a woman aged 60-75 years with COVID-19, enrolled during active disease. The chain couples TRBV5-1 to TRBJ1-3, with D perhaps TRBD1 (6 bases). The CDR3 DNA follows: TGCGCCAGCAGTTTGACGACAGGTCCCTCTGGAAACACCATATATTTT. Translated: CASSLTTGPSGNTIYF.